Presented here are 30 T cell receptor beta chains from one specimen sequenced in a study of T-cell reconstitution after alpha-beta-depleted transplantation in children. The TCRbeta library incorporated unique molecular identifiers. TCRdb re-called the PCR reads through MiXCR, storing one row per CDR3 protein. The sample consists of about 980,000 distinct CDR3 sequences, roughly 29% of them appearing once. Sequencing used PBMCs, mostly from graft donor cells, obtained 360 days after TCRalphabeta/CD19-depleted stem cell transplant. The receptors shown here come from a boy younger than two who had a stem cell transplant for SCID, so the T cells may come from the graft donor.

This clonotype was counted between two and nine times. The rearrangement joins TRBV10-3 to TRBJ1-2; unclear D gene. CDR3 length: 15 amino acids. Germline loops: CDR1 ENHRY, CDR2 SYGVKD. V was pared by 0 bases and J by 0 bases, with 8 bases between. The CDR3 reads CAISESEATNYGYTF. In DNA form, the CDR3 reads TGTGCCATCAGTGAGTCGGAGGCAACTAACTATGGCTACACCTTC.

This clonotype was detected a few times. The chain is built from TRBV29-1 and TRBJ2-4; 7 nucleotides align to TRBD1. J lost 1 base, V lost 6 bases, and 9 bases had no gene match. This CDR3 is 15 amino acids long. Germline V gives CDR1 SQVTM, CDR2 ANQGSEA. CDR3 region: CSVSTGSKAKNIQYF. DNA of the CDR3: TGCAGCGTCTCGACAGGGTCCAAGGCCAAAAACATTCAGTACTTC. The variable domain in full, completed from reference TRBV29-1 and TRBJ2-4, reads SAVISQKPSRDICQRGTSLTIQCQVDSQVTMMFWYRQQPGQSLTLIATANQGSEATYESGFVIDKFPISRPNLTFSTLTVSNMSPEDSSIYLCSVSTGSKAKNIQYFGAGTRLSVL.

The V and J genes are TRBV6-5 and TRBJ2-5, with 7 bases that match TRBD2. Germline CDR1 is MNHEY and CDR2 is SVGAGI. Trimming removed 0 bases from V and 2 bases from J; junction bases left unmatched: 6. CDR3 length: 16 residues. Here the CDR3 reads CASSYSETGGQETQYF. CDR3 DNA sequence: TGTGCCAGCAGTTACTCGGAGACCGGGGGGCAAGAGACCCAGTACTTC.

V is TRBV5-1 and J is TRBJ2-7; D might be TRBD1 (6 bases). The CDR3 totals 13 residues. Between the trimmed V and J ends, which lost 4 bases and 6 bases, there was a span of 14 bases. CDR1 SGHRS and CDR2 YFSETQ come from the germline V gene. The CDR3 region is CASSQGQSGEQYF. Here the CDR3 DNA reads TGCGCCAGCAGCCAAGGACAGTCCGGCGAGCAGTACTTC.

This clonotype has more than one count but fewer than ten. This chain links TRBV7-2 with TRBJ2-5; no definite D call. In germline, CDR1 is SGHTA, CDR2 FQGNSA. The V end lost 4 bases, the J end lost 7 bases, and 16 bases lay between the germline ends. This CDR3 is 14 amino acids long. The CDR3 region has the DNA TGTGCCAGCAGCTCCATACAGCGTTCGGGGACCCAGTACTTC. Translating gives CASSSIQRSGTQYF.

This clonotype occurred a few times. This sequence joins TRBV11-1 and TRBJ2-1, with TRBD2 identical over 8 bases. The trim removed 3 bases at V and 6 bases at J, leaving 16 bases unmatched. The CDR3 contains 18 residues. Looked up from germline, CDR1 is SGHAT and CDR2 is FQDESV (reference sequence). This CDR3 reads CASSFSGSGVRRVNEQFF. CDR3 DNA: TGTGCCAGCAGCTTTTCTGGTAGCGGGGTACGCCGTGTCAATGAGCAGTTCTTC.

Many counts were recorded for this clonotype. This chain uses TRBV4-1 with TRBJ2-7, with D uncertain. V lost 5 bases to trimming and J lost 2 bases, with 7 bases between them. In germline, CDR1 is MGHRA, CDR2 YSYEKL. This CDR3 is 12 amino acids long. The CDR3 reads CASSDFPYEQYF. The CDR3 DNA follows: TGCGCCAGCAGCGACTTTCCCTACGAGCAGTACTTC.

The chain is built from TRBV7-9 and TRBJ1-1, with 8 bases matching TRBD1. V was clipped by 6 bases and J by 5 bases; unmatched bases: 11. The CDR3 spans 15 residues. Germline values: CDR1 SEHNR, CDR2 FQNEAQ (reference sequence). The CDR3 DNA reads as TGTGCCAGCAGAAAGGGACAGGCAATGGGGACTGAAGCTTTCTTT. It specifies CASRKGQAMGTEAFF.

This clonotype was counted only a few times. The rearrangement links TRBV10-3 to TRBJ1-1, with D hard to call. The CDR3 length is 13 residues. Germline V CDR1 and CDR2: ENHRY, SYGVKD. V was shortened by 2 bases and J by 5 bases, with 9 bases between the two germline ends. The DNA for the CDR3 is TGTGCCATCAGTGAGAGGCAGGAGACTGAAGCTTTCTTT. Translation gives CAISERQETEAFF.

V and J are TRBV6-5 and TRBJ1-1; perhaps TRBD1 as D (5 bases). Trimming left V 6 bases short and J 11 bases short, with 10 bases between. The germline gives CDR1 MNHEY, CDR2 SVGAGI. This CDR3 contains 10 residues. The CDR3 region is CASRGEIAFF. CDR3 DNA sequence: TGTGCCAGCAGGGGGGAGATTGCTTTCTTT.

This clonotype was picked up a small number of times. This chain links TRBV4-2 with TRBJ2-5, with 11 positions matching TRBD2. Germline-derived CDR1 and CDR2 are LGHNA and YNFKEQ. V trimming: 2 bases; J trimming: 3 bases; junction bases outside the gene matches: 2. This CDR3 is built from 15 residues. DNA of the CDR3: TGTGCCAGCAGCCAAACGGGACTAGCGGAAGAGACCCAGTACTTC. Its protein is CASSQTGLAEETQYF.

This clonotype appeared a few times. The chain couples TRBV5-1 to TRBJ2-1, with 9 nucleotides matching TRBD2. Per germline, CDR1 SGHRS and CDR2 YFSETQ. The CDR3 has 15 residues. V lost 2 bases and J lost 3; bases outside the gene matches: 3. As DNA, the CDR3 is TGCGCCAGCAGCTTTAGCGGGGGATACTACAATGAGCAGTTCTTC. Its translation is CASSFSGGYYNEQFF.

This chain joins TRBV7-8 and TRBJ2-1; D could derive from TRBD1 or TRBD2 (5 bases each). Germline V gene sequence: CDR1 SGHVS, CDR2 FQNEAQ. Trimming took 6 bases from V and 3 from J, leaving 15 bases between them. The CDR3 runs 15 residues. The CDR3 is CASRTIVGDYNEQFF. The CDR3 DNA reads TGTGCCAGCAGAACGATAGTGGGGGACTACAATGAGCAGTTCTTC.

The rearrangement uses TRBV12-3 or TRBV12-4 and TRBJ2-1; 8 bases fit TRBD1. This CDR3 spans 13 amino acids. The V gene end was trimmed by 11 bases and the J gene end by 7 bases; junction bases not matched to a gene: 10. CDR3 region: CAVSDRGENEQFF. CDR3 DNA: TGTGCCGTATCAGACAGGGGAGAGAATGAGCAGTTCTTC.

This clonotype has just a few counts. CDR3 bases: TGTGCCAGCAGCTTGCGACCGTCTGGTGGGCACGAGCAGTACTTC. As protein: CASSLRPSGGHEQYF. This chain uses TRBV5-5 with TRBJ2-7; D is unresolved. The germline V gene has CDR1 SGHKS and CDR2 YYEKEE (reference sequence). The germline V and J ends were trimmed by 1 base and 5 bases, with 16 bases remaining between them. The CDR3 consists of 15 residues.

Only a few counts were recorded for this clonotype. The V call is TRBV7-7, the J call TRBJ2-5, with 9 bases identical to TRBD2. CDR1 is SSHAT, CDR2 FNYEAQ, per germline (reference sequence). The CDR3 has 15 amino acids. V lost 2 bases, J lost 7 bases, and 8 bases stayed unmatched. The CDR3 sequence: CASSLRRGGLGTQYF. CDR3 nucleotide sequence: TGTGCCAGCAGCTTAAGGCGGGGGGGGCTTGGGACCCAGTACTTC.

Turning to this clonotype: One end of the junction is discordant with germline, which a read error may explain. The genes are TRBV12-3 or TRBV12-4 and TRBJ2-2, with TRBD1 as a possible D gene (7 bases). This CDR3 region has 16 residues. CDR3 in DNA: TGTGCCAGCAGTTTAGCGCAGGGGGTCAAAGGAGGGGAGGTGTTTTTT. Translating it yields CASSLAQGVKGGEVFF.

The sample holds a few counts of this clonotype. V is TRBV6-1 and J is TRBJ1-1; D ambiguous. The V gene lost 8 bases and the J gene lost 0 bases, with 10 bases spanning the gap. The CDR3 consists of 13 residues. The germline V gene has CDR1 MNHNS and CDR2 SASEGT. DNA of the CDR3: TGTGCCAGCGGAGCTTCAATGAACACTGAAGCTTTCTTT. It codes for CASGASMNTEAFF.

Only a few counts were recorded for this clonotype. This chain uses TRBV2 with TRBJ2-2; D is perhaps TRBD1 (6 bases). V gave up 3 bases and J gave up 0 bases, with 14 bases separating them. Germline assignment: CDR1 SNHLY and CDR2 FYNNEI. The CDR3 totals 17 residues. The CDR3 coding sequence is TGTGCCAGCAGTGATACTCTTGGGGGCCCGAACACCGGGGAGCTGTTTTTT. Translated: CASSDTLGGPNTGELFF. The full variable domain, in which reference TRBV2 and TRBJ2-2 provide the parts outside the CDR3, is EPEVTQTPSHQVTQMGQEVILRCVPISNHLYFYWYRQILGQKVEFLVSFYNNEISEKSEIFDDQFSVERPDGSNFTLKIRSTKLEDSAMYFCASSDTLGGPNTGELFFGEGSRLTVL.

This rearrangement joins TRBV4-3 to TRBJ2-3; tentative D call: TRBD2 (6 bases). V lost 2 bases to trimming and J lost 2 bases, with 14 bases between them. The CDR3 contains 16 residues. Germline V gene sequence: CDR1 LGHNA, CDR2 YSLEER. The CDR3 sequence is CASSQRAGYLTDTQYF. DNA for the CDR3: TGCGCCAGCAGCCAACGCGCGGGGTACCTCACAGATACGCAGTATTTT.

This clonotype turned up a few times. The chain couples TRBV4-1 to TRBJ2-1; D is unresolved. Trimming pared 3 bases from V and 6 bases from J, leaving 9 bases between. Germline V lookup: CDR1 MGHRA, CDR2 YSYEKL. The CDR3 covers 13 residues. The CDR3 loop reads CASSHGLGNEQFF. For the CDR3, the DNA is TGCGCCAGCAGCCATGGGCTAGGCAATGAGCAGTTCTTC.

This clonotype came up a few times. The rearrangement joins TRBV5-5 to TRBJ2-2; no clear D gene. Germline assignment: CDR1 SGHKS and CDR2 YYEKEE (reference sequence). Trimming took off 2 bases at V and 1 base at J, with 9 bases between the two ends. The CDR3 is 15 amino acids. The CDR3 DNA follows: TGTGCCAGCAGCTTTAGTCCGAGGAACACCGGGGAGCTGTTTTTT. Its translation: CASSFSPRNTGELFF.

This clonotype has just a few counts. The chain carries TRBV12-3 or TRBV12-4 and TRBJ2-7; D call uncertain. The CDR3 contains 13 residues. Trimming removed 3 bases from V and 3 bases from J, with 9 bases in between. CDR3 bases: TGTGCCAGCAGTTTTTACAGTGGCTACGAGCAGTACTTC. Translated, it gives CASSFYSGYEQYF.

This clonotype was seen a handful of times. CDR3 loop: CASSEGGFNQPQHF. The CDR3 DNA reads TGTGCCAGCAGTGAAGGAGGGTTCAATCAGCCCCAGCATTTT. The rearrangement joins TRBV2 to TRBJ1-5, with D uncertain. Trimming stripped 1 base from V and 3 bases from J, with 7 bases between. Germline V lookup: CDR1 SNHLY, CDR2 FYNNEI. This CDR3 is 14 amino acids long.

This clonotype appeared a few times. The chain combines TRBV5-1 with TRBJ1-2; D gene uncertain. The CDR3 length is 16 residues. The V end was cut by 4 bases, the J end by 7 bases, with 23 bases between. Germline assignment: CDR1 SGHRS and CDR2 YFSETQ. The CDR3 DNA reads as TGCGCCAGCAGCACCGACCGGGTCGAAAAAAGTGGTGGCTACACCTTC. Its translation is CASSTDRVEKSGGYTF.

Written as DNA, the CDR3 is TGTGCCAGCAGTCCATATAGCGGGGGGGGCTACAATGAGCAGTTCTTC. It yields the protein CASSPYSGGGYNEQFF. The rearrangement links TRBV27 to TRBJ2-1; TRBD2 matches 11 bases. This CDR3 spans 16 amino acids. The germline gives CDR1 MNHEY, CDR2 SMNVEV (reference sequence). The V segment lost 5 bases and the J segment 3 bases; nucleotides outside the gene matches: 6.

V gene TRBV18 combines with J gene TRBJ1-2, with D tentatively TRBD1 (5 bases). The ends were cut back, 6 bases at V and 4 bases at J, with 27 bases in the middle. This CDR3 spans 18 amino acids. Germline V gives CDR1 KGHSH, CDR2 LQKENI. The DNA for the CDR3 is TGTGCCAGCTCGTCCCTGCCGGGACGCCCTATAGGATCCTATGGCTACACCTTC. This encodes CASSSLPGRPIGSYGYTF.

This clonotype was picked up a small number of times. J is TRBJ1-5 and V is TRBV27, with 9 bases matching TRBD1. This CDR3 has 15 amino acids. Germline trimming cut 3 bases from V and 3 bases from J; bases unmatched to any gene: 3. The germline CDR1 and CDR2 sequences are MNHEY and SMNVEV (reference sequence). The CDR3 coding sequence is TGTGCCAGCAGTTTGGGACAGGGATACAATCAGCCCCAGCATTTT. This encodes CASSLGQGYNQPQHF.

This clonotype was observed a few times. The chain recombines TRBV4-1 with TRBJ2-7; no firm D call. Trimming removed 3 bases from V and 5 bases from J, with 17 bases in between. The CDR3 has 15 residues. Germline V gene data show CDR1 as MGHRA and CDR2 as YSYEKL. The CDR3 spells CASSQIGQAPNEQYF. In DNA, the CDR3 is TGCGCCAGCAGCCAGATCGGGCAGGCGCCGAACGAGCAGTACTTC.

This clonotype occurred a few times. CDR3: CASSVGNGEAFF. The CDR3 nucleotides read TGTGCCAGCAGCGTTGGGAACGGTGAAGCTTTCTTT. The chain has TRBV9 and TRBJ1-1; D gene unclear. CDR1 and CDR2 (germline): SGDLS, YYNGEE. The CDR3 totals 12 residues. Trimming shortened V by 2 bases and J by 7 bases, and 9 bases separated the two germline ends. The full variable domain, in which reference TRBV9 and TRBJ1-1 provide the parts outside the CDR3, is DSGVTQTPKHLITATGQRVTLRCSPRSGDLSVYWYQQSLDQGLQFLIQYYNGEERAKGNILERFSAQQFPDLHSELNLSSLELGDSALYFCASSVGNGEAFFGQGTRLTVV.